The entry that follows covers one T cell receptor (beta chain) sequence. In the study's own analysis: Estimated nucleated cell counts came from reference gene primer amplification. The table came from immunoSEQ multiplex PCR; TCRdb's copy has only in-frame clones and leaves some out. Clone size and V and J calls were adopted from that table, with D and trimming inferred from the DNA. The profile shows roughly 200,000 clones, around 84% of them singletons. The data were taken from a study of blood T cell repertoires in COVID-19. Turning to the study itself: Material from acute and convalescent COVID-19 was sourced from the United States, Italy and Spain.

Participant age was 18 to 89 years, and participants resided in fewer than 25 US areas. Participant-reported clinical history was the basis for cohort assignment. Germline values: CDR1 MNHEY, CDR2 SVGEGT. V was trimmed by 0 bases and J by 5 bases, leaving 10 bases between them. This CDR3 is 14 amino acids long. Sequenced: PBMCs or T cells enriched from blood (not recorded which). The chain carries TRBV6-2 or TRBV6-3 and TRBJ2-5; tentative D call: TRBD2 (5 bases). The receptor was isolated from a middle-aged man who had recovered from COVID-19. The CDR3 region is CASSYSRVRETQYF. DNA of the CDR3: TGTGCCAGCAGTTACTCGCGGGTTCGGGAGACCCAGTACTTC.